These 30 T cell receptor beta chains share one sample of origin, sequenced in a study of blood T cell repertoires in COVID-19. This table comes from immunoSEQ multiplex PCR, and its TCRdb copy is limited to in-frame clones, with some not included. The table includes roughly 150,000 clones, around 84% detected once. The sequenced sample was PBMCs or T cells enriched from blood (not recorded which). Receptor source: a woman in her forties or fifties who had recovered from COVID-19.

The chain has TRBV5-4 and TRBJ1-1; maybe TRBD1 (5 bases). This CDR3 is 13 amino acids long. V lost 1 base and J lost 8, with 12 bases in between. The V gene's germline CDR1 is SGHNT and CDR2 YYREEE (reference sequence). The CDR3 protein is CASSLPETAEAFF. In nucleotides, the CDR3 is TGTGCCAGCAGCTTGCCCGAGACAGCCGAAGCTTTCTTT.

The CDR3 region has the DNA TGTGCCAGCAGCTATCGGGGGGGCGTTTACGAGCAGTACTTC. This codes for CASSYRGGVYEQYF. This chain joins TRBV7-2 and TRBJ2-7, with 8 bases that match TRBD2. V lost 4 bases, J lost 4 bases, and 6 bases stayed unmatched. The CDR3 sequence is 14 residues long. The germline V gene has CDR1 SGHTA and CDR2 FQGNSA.

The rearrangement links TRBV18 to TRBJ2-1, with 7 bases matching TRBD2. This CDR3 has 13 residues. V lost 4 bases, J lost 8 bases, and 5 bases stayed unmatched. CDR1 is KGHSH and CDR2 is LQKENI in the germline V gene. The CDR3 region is CASSLRAGDEQFF. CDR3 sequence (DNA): TGTGCCAGCTCACTGAGGGCGGGGGATGAGCAGTTCTTC.

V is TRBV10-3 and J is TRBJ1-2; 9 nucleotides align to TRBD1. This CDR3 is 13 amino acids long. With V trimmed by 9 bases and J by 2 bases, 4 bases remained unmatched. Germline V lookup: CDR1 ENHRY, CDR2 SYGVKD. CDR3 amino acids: CAIPGQGNYGYTF. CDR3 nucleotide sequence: TGTGCCATACCGGGACAGGGAAACTATGGCTACACCTTC.

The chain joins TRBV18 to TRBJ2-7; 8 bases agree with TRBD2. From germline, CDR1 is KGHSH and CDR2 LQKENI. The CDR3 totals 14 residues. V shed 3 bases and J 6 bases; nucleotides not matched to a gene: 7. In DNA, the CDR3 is TGTGCCAGCTCACCGCGGGGGGCGCCGGCCGAGCAGTACTTC. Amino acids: CASSPRGAPAEQYF.

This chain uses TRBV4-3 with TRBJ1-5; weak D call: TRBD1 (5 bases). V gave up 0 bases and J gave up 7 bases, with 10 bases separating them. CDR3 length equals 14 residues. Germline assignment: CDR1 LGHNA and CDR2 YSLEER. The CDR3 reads CASSQERGWQPQHF. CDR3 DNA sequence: TGCGCCAGCAGCCAAGAAAGGGGTTGGCAGCCCCAGCATTTT.

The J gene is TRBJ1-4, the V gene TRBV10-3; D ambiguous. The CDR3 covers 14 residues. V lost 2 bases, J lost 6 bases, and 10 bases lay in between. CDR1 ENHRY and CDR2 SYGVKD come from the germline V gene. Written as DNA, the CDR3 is TGTGCCATCAGTGAGCGAGGAGATCATGAAAAACTGTTTTTT. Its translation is CAISERGDHEKLFF.

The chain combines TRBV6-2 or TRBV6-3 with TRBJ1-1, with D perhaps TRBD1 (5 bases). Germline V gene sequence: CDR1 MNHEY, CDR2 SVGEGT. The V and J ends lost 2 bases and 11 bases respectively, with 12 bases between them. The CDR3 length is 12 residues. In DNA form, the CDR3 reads TGTGCCAGCAGTTACGTCGGACAAACTGCTTTCTTT. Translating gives CASSYVGQTAFF.

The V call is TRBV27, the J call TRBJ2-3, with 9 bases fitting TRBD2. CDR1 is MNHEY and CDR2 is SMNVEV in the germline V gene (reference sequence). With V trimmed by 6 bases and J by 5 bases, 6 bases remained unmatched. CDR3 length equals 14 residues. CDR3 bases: TGTGCCAGCAGGCGCGGGGGGGCCATAGATACGCAGTATTTT. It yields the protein CASRRGGAIDTQYF.

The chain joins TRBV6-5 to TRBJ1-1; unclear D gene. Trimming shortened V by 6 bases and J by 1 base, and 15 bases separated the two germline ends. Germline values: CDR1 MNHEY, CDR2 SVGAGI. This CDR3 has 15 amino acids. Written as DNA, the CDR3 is TGTGCCAGCAGCGCTCAAGGAGAGGGGAACACTGAAGCTTTCTTT. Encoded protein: CASSAQGEGNTEAFF.

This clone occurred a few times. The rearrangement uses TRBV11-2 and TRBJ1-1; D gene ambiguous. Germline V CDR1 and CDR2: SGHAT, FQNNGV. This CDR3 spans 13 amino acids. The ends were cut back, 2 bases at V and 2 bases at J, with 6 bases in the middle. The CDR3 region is CASSLFRNTEAFF. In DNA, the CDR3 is TGTGCCAGCAGCTTATTCCGTAACACTGAAGCTTTCTTT.

The CDR3 DNA reads TGTGCCAGCACGCAGGCCCAAGAGACCCAGTACTTC. It yields the protein CASTQAQETQYF. The chain employs TRBV28 and TRBJ2-5; no clear D gene. Germline loops: CDR1 MDHEN, CDR2 SYDVKM. Trimming shortened V by 7 bases and J by 1 base, and 7 bases separated the two germline ends. The CDR3 has 12 residues.

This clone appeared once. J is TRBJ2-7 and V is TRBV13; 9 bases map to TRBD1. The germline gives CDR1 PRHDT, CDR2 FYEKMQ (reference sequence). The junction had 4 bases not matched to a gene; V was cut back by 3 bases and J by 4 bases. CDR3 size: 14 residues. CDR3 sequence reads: CASSFRDRVYEQYF. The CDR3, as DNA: TGTGCCAGCAGCTTCCGGGACAGGGTTTACGAGCAGTACTTC.

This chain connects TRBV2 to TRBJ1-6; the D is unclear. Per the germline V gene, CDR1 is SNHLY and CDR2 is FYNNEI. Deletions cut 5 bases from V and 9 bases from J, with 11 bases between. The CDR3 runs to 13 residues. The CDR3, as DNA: TGTGCCAGCAGTACCGATCGGTCTTCACCCCTCCACTTT. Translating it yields CASSTDRSSPLHF.

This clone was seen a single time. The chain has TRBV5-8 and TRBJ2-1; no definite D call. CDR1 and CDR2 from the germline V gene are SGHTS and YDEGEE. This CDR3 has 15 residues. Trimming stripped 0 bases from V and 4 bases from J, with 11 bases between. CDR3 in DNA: TGTGCCAGCAGCTTGGCCAAGGAGTCTTACAATGAGCAGTTCTTC. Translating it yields CASSLAKESYNEQFF.

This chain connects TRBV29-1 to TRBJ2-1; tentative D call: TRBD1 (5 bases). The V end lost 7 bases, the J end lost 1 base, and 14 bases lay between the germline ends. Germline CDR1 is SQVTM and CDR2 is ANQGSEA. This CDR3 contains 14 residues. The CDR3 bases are TGCAGCGCCGACAGATCCCTATCCTACAATGAGCAGTTCTTC. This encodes CSADRSLSYNEQFF.

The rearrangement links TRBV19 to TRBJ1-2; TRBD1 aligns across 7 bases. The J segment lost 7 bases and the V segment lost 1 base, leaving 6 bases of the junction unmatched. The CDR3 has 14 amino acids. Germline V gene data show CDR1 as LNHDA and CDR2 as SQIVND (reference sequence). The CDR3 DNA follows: TGTGCCAGTAGTATAGGTGACAGGGATGGTGGCTACACCTTC. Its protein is CASSIGDRDGGYTF.

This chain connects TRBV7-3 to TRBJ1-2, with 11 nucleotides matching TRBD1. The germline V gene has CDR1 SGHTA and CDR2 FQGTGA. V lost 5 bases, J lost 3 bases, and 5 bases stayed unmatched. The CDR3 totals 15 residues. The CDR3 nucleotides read TGTGCCAGCAGCCCAGGACAGGGGGCTCACTATGGCTACACCTTC. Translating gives CASSPGQGAHYGYTF.

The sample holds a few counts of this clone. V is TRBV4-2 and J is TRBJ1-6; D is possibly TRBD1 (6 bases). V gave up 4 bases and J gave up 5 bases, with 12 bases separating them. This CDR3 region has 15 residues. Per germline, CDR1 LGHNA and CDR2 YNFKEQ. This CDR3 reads CASSPVAGDNSPLHF. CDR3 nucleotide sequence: TGTGCCAGCAGCCCTGTAGCAGGGGATAATTCACCCCTCCACTTT.

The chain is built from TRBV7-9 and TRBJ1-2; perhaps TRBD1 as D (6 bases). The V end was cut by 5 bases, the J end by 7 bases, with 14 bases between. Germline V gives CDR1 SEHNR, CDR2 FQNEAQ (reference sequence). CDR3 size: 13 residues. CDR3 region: CASSPTGQFGYTF. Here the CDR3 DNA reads TGTGCCAGCAGCCCTACTGGACAGTTTGGCTACACCTTC.

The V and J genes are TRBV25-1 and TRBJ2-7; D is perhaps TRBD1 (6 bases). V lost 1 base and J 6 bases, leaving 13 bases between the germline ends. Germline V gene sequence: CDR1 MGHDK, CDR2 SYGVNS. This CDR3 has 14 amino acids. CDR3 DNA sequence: TGTGCCAGCAGTGAATTTTATATAGGGGGCGAGCAGTACTTC. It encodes CASSEFYIGGEQYF.

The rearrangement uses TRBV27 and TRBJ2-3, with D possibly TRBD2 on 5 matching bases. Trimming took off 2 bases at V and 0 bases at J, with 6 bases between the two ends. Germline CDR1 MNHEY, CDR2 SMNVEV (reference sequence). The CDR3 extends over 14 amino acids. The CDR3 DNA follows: TGTGCCAGCAGTTTACCGGGAAGCACAGATACGCAGTATTTT. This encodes CASSLPGSTDTQYF.

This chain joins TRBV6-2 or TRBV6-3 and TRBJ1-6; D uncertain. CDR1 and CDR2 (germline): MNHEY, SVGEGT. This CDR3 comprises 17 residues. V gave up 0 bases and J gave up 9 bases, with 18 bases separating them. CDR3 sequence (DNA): TGTGCCAGCAGTTACTCGCGGTCCGGGCCGGAGGCTTCACCCCTCCACTTT. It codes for CASSYSRSGPEASPLHF.

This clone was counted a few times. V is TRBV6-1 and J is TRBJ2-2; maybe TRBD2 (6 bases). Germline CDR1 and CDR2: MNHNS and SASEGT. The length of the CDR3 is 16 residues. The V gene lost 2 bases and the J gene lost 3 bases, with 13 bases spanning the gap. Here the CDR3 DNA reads TGTGCCAGCAGTGAAATCGGCGGGACCGACACCGGGGAGCTGTTTTTT. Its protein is CASSEIGGTDTGELFF.

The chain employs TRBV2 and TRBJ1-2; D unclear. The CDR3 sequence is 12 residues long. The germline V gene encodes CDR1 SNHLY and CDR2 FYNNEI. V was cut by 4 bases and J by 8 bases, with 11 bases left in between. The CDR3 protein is CASSARVGGYTF. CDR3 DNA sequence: TGTGCCAGCAGTGCGAGGGTGGGGGGCTACACCTTC.

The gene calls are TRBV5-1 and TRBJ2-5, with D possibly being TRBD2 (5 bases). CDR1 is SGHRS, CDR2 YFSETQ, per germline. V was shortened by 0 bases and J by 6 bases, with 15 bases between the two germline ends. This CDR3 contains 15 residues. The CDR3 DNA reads TGCGCCAGCAGCTTGGCCGGGTATAGGGAGCAGACCCAGTACTTC. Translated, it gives CASSLAGYREQTQYF.

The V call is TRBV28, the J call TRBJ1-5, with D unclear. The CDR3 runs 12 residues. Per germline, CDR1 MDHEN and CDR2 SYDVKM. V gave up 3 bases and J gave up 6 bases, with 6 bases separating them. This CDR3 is CASSFYGQPQHF. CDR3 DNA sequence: TGTGCCAGCAGTTTTTACGGTCAGCCCCAGCATTTT.

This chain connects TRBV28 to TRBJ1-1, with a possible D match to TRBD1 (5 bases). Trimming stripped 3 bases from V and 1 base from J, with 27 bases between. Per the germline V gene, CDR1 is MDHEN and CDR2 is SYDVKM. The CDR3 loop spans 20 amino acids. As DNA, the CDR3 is TGTGCCAGCAGTTTTTCTTACCCGGGACTCCGACGGCGGGGGAACACTGAAGCTTTCTTT. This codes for CASSFSYPGLRRRGNTEAFF.

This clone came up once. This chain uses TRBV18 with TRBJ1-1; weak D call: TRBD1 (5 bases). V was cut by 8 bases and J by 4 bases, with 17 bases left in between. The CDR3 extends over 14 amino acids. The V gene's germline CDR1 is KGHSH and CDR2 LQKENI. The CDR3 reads CASANSLGGTEAFF. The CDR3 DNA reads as TGTGCCAGCGCCAACTCCCTGGGGGGCACTGAAGCTTTCTTT.

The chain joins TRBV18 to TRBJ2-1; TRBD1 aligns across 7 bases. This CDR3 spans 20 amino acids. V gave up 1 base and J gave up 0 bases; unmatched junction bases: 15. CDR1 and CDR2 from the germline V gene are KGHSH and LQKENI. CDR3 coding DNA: TGTGCCAGCTCACCACGGCTTGTACAGGACAGGACCGGCTCCTACAATGAGCAGTTCTTC. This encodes CASSPRLVQDRTGSYNEQFF. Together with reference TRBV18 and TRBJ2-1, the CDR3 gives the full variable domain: NAGVMQNPRHLVRRRGQEARLRCSPMKGHSHVYWYRQLPEEGLKFMVYLQKENIIDESGMPKERFSAEFPKEGPSILRIQQVVRGDSAAYFCASSPRLVQDRTGSYNEQFFGPGTRLTVL.